These T cell receptor beta chains were read from a single sample in a study of CD8 T cells in Susac syndrome. TCRdb reprocessed the immunoSEQ multiplex PCR reads via MiXCR and lists one record per CDR3 protein. The table has 180,000 or so distinct CDR3 sequences, roughly 94% seen once. Sequenced input: CD4+ T cells from PBMCs. The source of these receptors is a human donor with Susac syndrome. Each CDR3 is given with its conserved first and last residue.

V gene	J gene	CDR3 protein
TRBV7-3	TRBJ2-2	CASSPGLAGGISGELFF
TRBV20-1	TRBJ2-5	CSARKAGAETQYF
TRBV20-1	TRBJ2-7	CRLTSRGRSYEQYF
TRBV4-1	TRBJ2-7	CASSQGSRAHSYEQYF
TRBV20-1	TRBJ1-4	CSALLEEKLFF
TRBV6-5	TRBJ1-3	CASSSNSGNTIYF
TRBV19	TRBJ2-3	CASRQQGSDTQYF
TRBV6-2/TRBV6-3	TRBJ2-1	CASSYSGLAGESQGEQFF
TRBV27	TRBJ1-1	CASSLQGRNTEAFF
TRBV20-1	TRBJ1-2	CSANLLDGYTF
TRBV10-3	TRBJ1-2	CAIIGTPDAENYGYTF